The 8 T cell receptor beta chains below come from one sample, sequenced in a study of blood T cell repertoires in COVID-19 (TCRdb year 2020). The library was made by the immunoSEQ multiplex PCR assay. In TCRdb, the immuneACCESS table is reduced to in-frame sequences with V and J assigned. These tables do not hold every clone; where another copy was compared, an unresolved V gene accounts for under half, and the others remain unexplained. The sample yields 120,000 to 150,000 clones; around 84% were counted once. The ten largest clonotypes hold 35% to 40% of the sample. The source material was peripheral blood. The receptor source for this set is a human donor in a cohort sampled during active COVID-19.

Points on this clone: Sequence at one end of the junction differs from germline and may be a read error. This chain joins TRBV2 and TRBJ2-2; D is perhaps TRBD2 (5 bases). Germline values: CDR1 SNHLY, CDR2 FYNNEI. This CDR3 spans 15 amino acids. This CDR3 is CVSSEGARNTGELFF. The CDR3 DNA reads as TGTGTCAGCAGTGAGGGAGCGAGGAACACCGGGGAGCTGTTTTTT. Full variable domain (missing parts from reference TRBV2 and TRBJ2-2): EPEVTQTPSHQVTQMGQEVILRCVPISNHLYFYWYRQILGQKVEFLVSFYNNEISEKSEIFDDQFSVERPDGSNFTLKIRSTKLEDSAMYFCVSSEGARNTGELFFGEGSRLTVL.

Worth noting for this clone: At one end, the junction sequence differs from germline, possibly due to a read error. This chain connects TRBV7-2 to TRBJ1-1; TRBD1 matches at 7 bases. CDR3 size: 13 residues. In germline, CDR1 is SGHTA, CDR2 FQGNSA. The CDR3, as DNA: TGCCTGTCGTCCGAGGGGGCGAGGACTGAAGCTTTCTTT. Protein: CLSSEGARTEAFF.

The chain combines TRBV28 with TRBJ2-1; 16 bases fit TRBD2. The germline V gene encodes CDR1 MDHEN and CDR2 SYDVKM. V lost 6 bases to trimming and J lost 7 bases; unmatched junction nucleotides: 3. The CDR3 extends over 15 amino acids. CDR3 residues: CASRGTSGGANEQFF. DNA of the CDR3: TGTGCCAGCAGGGGGACTAGCGGGGGGGCGAATGAGCAGTTCTTC.

This clone was observed a few times. V and J are TRBV12-3 or TRBV12-4 and TRBJ1-5; D call uncertain. Trimming removed 6 bases from V and 11 bases from J, with 17 bases in between. This CDR3 is built from 13 residues. CDR3 residues: CASSTRSVLAQHF. In nucleotides, the CDR3 is TGTGCCAGCAGCACCAGGTCCGTCCTCGCCCAGCATTTT.

CDR3 DNA: TGTGCCACCATTACAGGGACTAGCGAAGCTTTCTTT. This gives the protein CATITGTSEAFF. The chain couples TRBV2 to TRBJ1-1, with D tentatively TRBD1 (6 bases). Per germline, CDR1 SNHLY and CDR2 FYNNEI. This CDR3 is 12 amino acids long. The V end lost 10 bases, the J end lost 8 bases, and 17 bases lay between the germline ends.

A few counts support this clone. V usage is TRBV6-5 and J usage is TRBJ1-1; 9 bases map to TRBD1. The CDR3 consists of 13 residues. The V and J ends lost 2 bases and 7 bases, in that order; junction bases with no gene match: 2. Germline V gene lookup returns CDR1 MNHEY and CDR2 SVGAGI. The CDR3 DNA follows: TGTGCCAGCAGTTACACAGGGGGCCTTGAAGCTTTCTTT. As protein: CASSYTGGLEAFF.

The chain is built from TRBV30 and TRBJ1-1; a weak D match, TRBD1 (5 bases). The CDR3 length is 13 residues. V lost 2 bases to trimming and J lost 11 bases, with 18 bases between them. Per the germline V gene, CDR1 is GTSNPN and CDR2 is SVGIG (reference sequence). CDR3 region: CAWSPGRRVGAFF. The CDR3 DNA follows: TGTGCCTGGAGTCCGGGGCGGAGGGTAGGGGCTTTCTTT.

The gene calls are TRBV6-2 or TRBV6-3 and TRBJ2-4; TRBD2 matches at 7 bases. CDR1 is MNHEY, CDR2 SVGEGT, per germline. The CDR3 runs 18 residues. V shed 6 bases, J shed 0 bases, and the junction held 14 bases outside the gene matches. The CDR3, as DNA: TGTGCCAGCAGCCCCCCCCGAAGCGGGGCCCTAGCCAAAAACATTCAGTACTTC. This encodes CASSPPRSGALAKNIQYF.